The 15 T cell receptor beta chains listed next were all sequenced from one sample in a study of beta chain features in type 1 diabetes. The antigens these receptors bind are not known. Findings and caveats of the study: Moderate but significant shortening of TCRB CDR3s was recorded in all four CD4+ subsets from Type 1 diabetes patients.

The study reverse transcribed the entire isolated RNA, so it sequenced expressed TCRB transcripts. The assay was immunoSEQ multiplex PCR, and TCRdb's table has in-frame clones only and misses some. There are approximately 600,000 clones in the sample; over 10% occur only once, and more than 0.1% lies in the top ten. The source material was naive CD4+ T cells from blood. All receptors derive from a young man with type 1 diabetes.

This clone was found a few times. The gene calls are TRBV6-6 and TRBJ2-1, with 9 bases that match TRBD2. The CDR3 runs 14 residues. CDR1 and CDR2 (germline): MNHNY, SVGAGI (reference sequence). Trimming at V came to 6 bases and at J to 5 bases, leaving 5 bases not matched to a gene. The DNA of the CDR3 is TGTGCCAGCAGCGGGACTAGCCTTAACAATGAGCAGTTCTTC. This gives the protein CASSGTSLNNEQFF.

The table lists this clone with a few counts. V usage is TRBV5-6 and J usage is TRBJ1-2, with a weak D call TRBD1 (5 bases). The CDR3 has 15 residues. V shed 1 base and J shed 3 bases, with 13 bases lying between them. Germline CDR1 and CDR2: SGHDT and YYEEEE. CDR3: CASSLFRESDYGYTF. The CDR3 nucleotides are TGTGCCAGCAGCTTGTTCAGGGAATCGGACTATGGCTACACCTTC.

V and J are TRBV9 and TRBJ1-4; D ambiguous. The CDR3 is 17 amino acids. The germline CDR1 and CDR2 sequences are SGDLS and YYNGEE. The ends were cut back, 4 bases at V and 2 bases at J, with 18 bases in the middle. CDR3 residues: CASSPRRDVQTNEKLFF. Written as DNA, the CDR3 is TGTGCCAGCAGCCCCCGTCGTGATGTGCAGACTAATGAAAAACTGTTTTTT. The full variable domain, with the rest looked up from reference TRBV9 and TRBJ1-4, is DSGVTQTPKHLITATGQRVTLRCSPRSGDLSVYWYQQSLDQGLQFLIQYYNGEERAKGNILERFSAQQFPDLHSELNLSSLELGDSALYFCASSPRRDVQTNEKLFFGSGTQLSVL.

This clone has a handful of counts. This chain uses TRBV6-5 with TRBJ1-1, with D tentatively TRBD1 (6 bases). V lost 5 bases, J lost 1 base, and 11 bases lay in between. The germline gives CDR1 MNHEY, CDR2 SVGAGI. This CDR3 comprises 14 residues. CDR3 sequence (DNA): TGTGCCAGCAGTCGGGACACACAGAACACTGAAGCTTTCTTT. It translates to CASSRDTQNTEAFF.

In this sample, this clone turned up a few times. The chain couples TRBV25-1 to TRBJ2-7; TRBD1 aligns across 10 bases. V was pared by 0 bases and J by 3 bases, with 5 bases of the junction left unmatched. The CDR3 totals 16 residues. Germline V gene data show CDR1 as MGHDK and CDR2 as SYGVNS. CDR3 DNA: TGTGCCAGCAGTGAATATAGACAGGGGGCTTTCTACGAGCAGTACTTC. Its translation: CASSEYRQGAFYEQYF.

J is TRBJ2-3 and V is TRBV25-1; D might be TRBD2 (6 bases). The V and J ends lost 4 bases and 10 bases respectively, with 12 bases between them. The germline V gene has CDR1 MGHDK and CDR2 SYGVNS. The CDR3 is made up of 12 amino acids. The CDR3: CASSAPGEAQYF. CDR3 nucleotide sequence: TGTGCCAGCAGTGCCCCGGGGGAGGCGCAGTATTTT.

The V and J genes are TRBV9 and TRBJ2-7; 7 positions agree with TRBD1. The germline V gene has CDR1 SGDLS and CDR2 YYNGEE. V shed 4 bases and J 0 bases; nucleotides not matched to a gene: 7. This CDR3 spans 15 amino acids. This chain's CDR3 is CASSPRDRVSYEQYF. CDR3 in DNA: TGTGCCAGCAGCCCTCGGGACAGAGTCTCCTACGAGCAGTACTTC.

This chain links TRBV6-6 with TRBJ2-7, with a weak D call TRBD1 (5 bases). The ends were cut back, 2 bases at V and 3 bases at J, with 11 bases in the middle. CDR1 is MNHNY, CDR2 SVGAGI, per germline (reference sequence). The CDR3 runs to 14 residues. The CDR3: CASSYGRGYYEQYF. DNA of the CDR3: TGTGCCAGCAGTTACGGTAGGGGATACTACGAGCAGTACTTC.

This chain links TRBV7-9 with TRBJ2-4; no clear D gene. V shed 8 bases and J shed 1 base, with 15 bases lying between them. The CDR3 contains 15 residues. Per germline, CDR1 SEHNR and CDR2 FQNEAQ (reference sequence). The CDR3 sequence: CASRALDVAKNIQYF. The CDR3 region has the DNA TGTGCCAGCCGGGCGCTAGATGTGGCCAAAAACATTCAGTACTTC.

This clone has a handful of counts. V and J are TRBV10-3 and TRBJ1-2; TRBD1 is a possible D gene (5 bases). V lost 3 bases and J 5 bases, leaving 7 bases between the germline ends. Germline assignment: CDR1 ENHRY and CDR2 SYGVKD. This CDR3 has 12 amino acids. The CDR3 region has the DNA TGTGCCATCAGTGACCAGGGTTATGGCTACACCTTC. Encoded protein: CAISDQGYGYTF.

This clone was detected only a few times. The gene calls are TRBV5-1 and TRBJ2-1; 7 nucleotides match TRBD1. The V gene end was trimmed by 0 bases and the J gene end by 7 bases; junction bases not matched to a gene: 4. Germline loops: CDR1 SGHRS, CDR2 YFSETQ. The CDR3 has 14 amino acids. CDR3 sequence reads: CASSLERRGNEQFF. The CDR3 bases are TGCGCCAGCAGCTTGGAGCGCAGGGGGAATGAGCAGTTCTTC.

The chain carries TRBV11-2 and TRBJ1-5, with a tentative D call TRBD1 (5 bases). The length of the CDR3 is 14 residues. V was pared by 2 bases and J by 5 bases, with 10 bases between. Germline V gene data show CDR1 as SGHAT and CDR2 as FQNNGV. CDR3 sequence reads: CASSLSRDYQPQHF. The CDR3 coding sequence is TGTGCCAGCAGCTTAAGCCGGGACTATCAGCCCCAGCATTTT.

The chain has TRBV7-8 and TRBJ1-6, with 8 bases identical to TRBD1. The CDR3 runs 15 residues. The germline CDR1 and CDR2 sequences are SGHVS and FQNEAQ. The junction had 6 bases not matched to a gene; V was cut back by 4 bases and J by 7 bases. In nucleotides, the CDR3 is TGTGCCAGCAGCTCCCCGACAGGGGAGAATTCACCCCTCCACTTT. Translation gives CASSSPTGENSPLHF.

The sample holds a few counts of this clone. The sample carries other DNA sequences with the same CDR3. In nucleotides, the CDR3 is TGCGCCAGCAGCTTGGAGGGGGGCGAGCAGTACTTC. Translating it yields CASSLEGGEQYF. The chain is built from TRBV5-1 and TRBJ2-7; D could derive from TRBD1 or TRBD2 (6 bases each). The CDR3 extends over 12 amino acids. V lost 0 bases and J lost 6, with 7 bases in between. The germline V gene has CDR1 SGHRS and CDR2 YFSETQ.

The chain has TRBV5-4 and TRBJ1-6; D perhaps matches TRBD1 (6 bases). CDR3 size: 14 residues. Trimming removed 0 bases at V and 8 bases at J, with 9 bases between. Germline-derived CDR1 and CDR2 are SGHNT and YYREEE (reference sequence). CDR3 protein: CASSLDRVHSPLHF. CDR3 sequence (DNA): TGTGCCAGCAGCTTGGACAGGGTACATTCACCCCTCCACTTT.